A selection of T cell receptor beta chains follows, all from one sample in a study of regulatory T cells in long-lasting Graves disease. TCRdb itself ran the multiplex PCR reads through MiXCR, one entry per CDR3 protein. The sample contains approximately 400,000 distinct CDR3 sequences, roughly 20% of which appear only once. Source: peripheral blood mononuclear cells (PBMCs), taken when the disease was refractory, from a patient treated with antithyroid drugs. All receptors derive from a female donor with Graves disease. Each CDR3 is given with its conserved first and last residue. A D gene is named only where the DNA matches it firmly. The size of a clone is reported for some rows only, either as once, few or many, or as a class for expanded clones.

size | D | J | V | CDR3 | DNA
few | TRBD2 | TRBJ2-7 | TRBV5-5 | CASSLLAGGRLGASEQYF | TGTGCCAGCAGCCTTCTAGCGGGAGGGCGGTTGGGGGCTAGCGAGCAGTACTTC
many | TRBD1 | TRBJ2-5 | TRBV7-6 | CASSPGQGMGQTQYF | TGTGCCAGCAGCCCCGGACAGGGGATGGGACAGACCCAGTACTTC
many | TRBD2 | TRBJ2-7 | TRBV12-3/TRBV12-4 | CASRLTSGSYEQYF | TGTGCCAGCAGATTGACTAGCGGCTCCTACGAGCAGTACTTC
few | . | TRBJ2-5 | TRBV4-1 | CASSQIGGEEETQYF | TGCGCCAGCAGCCAAATTGGAGGGGAGGAAGAGACCCAGTACTTC
few | . | TRBJ2-2 | TRBV13 | CASSIRSGAGTGELFF | TGTGCCAGCAGCATCCGTAGCGGAGCTGGCACCGGGGAGCTGTTTTTT
. | . | TRBJ1-4 | TRBV12-3/TRBV12-4 | CASTPDGQKNEKLFF | TGTGCCAGCACCCCAGATGGGCAGAAGAATGAAAAACTGTTTTTT
many | TRBD2 | TRBJ2-7 | TRBV7-2 | CASSPTGGSGNREQYF | TGTGCCAGCAGCCCCACGGGGGGGAGCGGGAATCGGGAGCAGTACTTC
. | . | TRBJ2-4 | TRBV6-1 | CASTGPLAKNIQYF | TGTGCCAGCACCGGCCCTTTAGCCAAAAACATTCAGTACTTC
many | . | TRBJ2-4 | TRBV28 | CASSLSPQGLGNIQYF | TGTGCCAGCAGTTTGTCCCCTCAGGGGCTGGGAAACATTCAGTACTTC
. | TRBD1 | TRBJ2-1 | TRBV4-2 | CASSPGQGFGQFF | TGTGCCAGCAGTCCGGGACAGGGTTTCGGGCAGTTCTTC
. | . | TRBJ2-5 | TRBV9 | CASSPQDLEETQYF | TGTGCCAGCAGCCCCCAGGACTTAGAAGAGACCCAGTACTTC
many | TRBD2 | TRBJ2-7 | TRBV7-2 | CASSLAFAGGYEQYF | TGTGCCAGCAGCTTAGCGTTTGCGGGAGGGTACGAGCAGTACTTC
. | . | TRBJ1-2 | TRBV4-3 | CASSQDRVTNYGYTF | TGCGCCAGCAGCCAAGACAGGGTAACCAACTATGGCTACACCTTC
many | TRBD1 | TRBJ1-1 | TRBV28 | CASTGTANTEAFF | TGTGCCAGCACCGGGACAGCCAACACTGAAGCTTTCTTT
. | TRBD2 | TRBJ2-3 | TRBV4-3 | CASSIGFSGGSTDTQYF | TGCGCCAGCAGCATCGGATTTAGCGGGGGAAGCACAGATACGCAGTATTTT
. | . | TRBJ2-7 | TRBV6-5 | CASSYTGTVAYEQYF | TGTGCCAGCAGTTACACAGGGACGGTTGCCTACGAGCAGTACTTC
few | . | TRBJ1-1 | TRBV29-1 | CSVWSNTEAFF | TGCAGCGTTTGGTCGAACACTGAAGCTTTCTTT
. | . | TRBJ2-2 | TRBV20-1 | CSAREGPVMTGELFF | TGCAGTGCACGAGAGGGGCCGGTGATGACCGGGGAGCTGTTTTTT
. | . | TRBJ2-2 | TRBV7-9 | CASSSWEDTGELFF | TGTGCCAGCAGCTCCTGGGAAGACACCGGGGAGCTGTTTTTT
many | TRBD2 | TRBJ2-7 | TRBV28 | CASSLMIFGGRSSYEQYF | TGTGCCAGCAGTTTGATGATTTTTGGCGGGAGGTCTAGTTACGAGCAGTACTTC
. | TRBD1 | TRBJ2-5 | TRBV14 | CASSQQQGQETQYF | TGCGCCAGCAGCCAACAACAGGGGCAAGAGACCCAGTACTTC
many | . | TRBJ2-7 | TRBV2 | CASSDDGGEQYF | TGTGCCAGCAGTGATGATGGAGGCGAGCAGTACTTC
. | . | TRBJ1-6 | TRBV30 | CACWVGSYNSPLHF | TGTGCCTGCTGGGTTGGCTCCTATAATTCACCCCTCCACTTT